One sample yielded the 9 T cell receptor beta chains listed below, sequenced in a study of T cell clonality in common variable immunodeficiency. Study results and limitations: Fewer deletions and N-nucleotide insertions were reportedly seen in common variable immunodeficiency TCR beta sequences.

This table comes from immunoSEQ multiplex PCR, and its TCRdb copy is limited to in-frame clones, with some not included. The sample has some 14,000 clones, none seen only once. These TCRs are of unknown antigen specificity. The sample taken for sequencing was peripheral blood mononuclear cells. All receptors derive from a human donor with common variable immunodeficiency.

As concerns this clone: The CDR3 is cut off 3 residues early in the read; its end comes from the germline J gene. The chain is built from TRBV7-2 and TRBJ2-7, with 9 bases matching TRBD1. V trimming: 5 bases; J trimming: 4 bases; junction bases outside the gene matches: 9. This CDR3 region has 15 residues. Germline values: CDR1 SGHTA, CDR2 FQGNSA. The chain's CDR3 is CASSTDRGTRYEQYF. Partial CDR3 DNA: TGTGCCAGCAGCACGGACAGGGGAACAAGGTACGAG.

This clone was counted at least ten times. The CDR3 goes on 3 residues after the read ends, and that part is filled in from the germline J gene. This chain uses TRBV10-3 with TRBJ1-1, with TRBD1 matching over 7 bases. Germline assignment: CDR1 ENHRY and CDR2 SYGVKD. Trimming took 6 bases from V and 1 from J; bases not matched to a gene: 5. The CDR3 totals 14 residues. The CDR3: CAISGTERNTEAFF. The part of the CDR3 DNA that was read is TGTGCCATCAGCGGGACAGAAAGGAACACTGAA.

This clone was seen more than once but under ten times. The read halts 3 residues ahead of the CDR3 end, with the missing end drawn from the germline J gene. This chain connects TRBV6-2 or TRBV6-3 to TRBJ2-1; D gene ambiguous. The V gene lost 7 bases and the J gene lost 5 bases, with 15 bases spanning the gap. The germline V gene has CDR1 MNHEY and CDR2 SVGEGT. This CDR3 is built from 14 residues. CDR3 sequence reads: CASNSPAVHNEQFF. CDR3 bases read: TGTGCCAGCAACTCTCCGGCGGTCCACAATGAG.

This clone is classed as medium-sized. Partial CDR3 DNA: TGCAGCGTTGAAGATACCAGGGGGGATTTGAATGAG. Translating gives CSVEDTRGDLNE. The CDR3, in full, reads CSVEDTRGDLNEQFF. This chain connects TRBV29-1 to TRBJ2-1; tentative D call: TRBD1 (7 bases). The CDR3 extends 3 residues past the end of the read, so its final part is completed from the germline J gene. Between the trimmed V and J ends, which lost 0 bases and 7 bases, there was a span of 16 bases. The CDR3 is made up of 15 amino acids. CDR1 and CDR2 (germline): SQVTM, ANQGSEA.

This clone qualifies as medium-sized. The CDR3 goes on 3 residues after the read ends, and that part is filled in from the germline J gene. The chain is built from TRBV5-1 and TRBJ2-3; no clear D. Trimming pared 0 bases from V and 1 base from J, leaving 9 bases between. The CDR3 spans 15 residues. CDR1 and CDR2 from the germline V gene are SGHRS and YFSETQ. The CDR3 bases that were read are TGCGCCAGCAGCTTGGGTAGCATAGGCACAGATACG. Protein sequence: CASSLGSIGTDT. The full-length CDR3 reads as CASSLGSIGTDTQYF.

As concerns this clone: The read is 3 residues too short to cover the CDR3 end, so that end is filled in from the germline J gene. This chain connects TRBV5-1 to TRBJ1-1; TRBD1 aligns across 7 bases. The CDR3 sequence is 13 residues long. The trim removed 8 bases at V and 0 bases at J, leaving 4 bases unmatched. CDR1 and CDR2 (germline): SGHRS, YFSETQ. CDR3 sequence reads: CASTTGVNTEAFF. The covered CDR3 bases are TGCGCCAGTACTACAGGGGTGAACACTGAA.

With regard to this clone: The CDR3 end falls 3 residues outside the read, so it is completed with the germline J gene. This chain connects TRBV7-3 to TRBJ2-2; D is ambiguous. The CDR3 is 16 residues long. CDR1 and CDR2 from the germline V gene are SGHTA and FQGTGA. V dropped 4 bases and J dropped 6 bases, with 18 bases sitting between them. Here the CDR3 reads CASSSSDTRQPGELFF. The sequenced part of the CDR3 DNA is TGTGCCAGCAGCTCCTCCGATACTCGTCAACCCGGGGAG.

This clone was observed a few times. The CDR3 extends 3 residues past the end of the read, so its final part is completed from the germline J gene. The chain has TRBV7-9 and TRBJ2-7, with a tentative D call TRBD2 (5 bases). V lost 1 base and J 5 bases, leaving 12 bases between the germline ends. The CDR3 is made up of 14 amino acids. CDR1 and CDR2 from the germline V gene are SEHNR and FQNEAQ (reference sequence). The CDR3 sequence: CASSLVGSAHEQYF. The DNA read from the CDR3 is TGTGCCAGCAGCTTAGTTGGTAGCGCCCACGAG.

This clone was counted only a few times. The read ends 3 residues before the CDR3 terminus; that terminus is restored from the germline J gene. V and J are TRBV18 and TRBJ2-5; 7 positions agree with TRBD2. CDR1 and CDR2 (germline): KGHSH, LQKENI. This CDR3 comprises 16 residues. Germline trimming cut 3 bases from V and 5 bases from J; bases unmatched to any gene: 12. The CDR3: CASSPGGWREQETQYF. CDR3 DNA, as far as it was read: TGTGCCAGCTCACCCGGGGGTTGGCGGGAGCAGGAGACC.